These T cell receptor beta chains were read from a single sample in a study of long-term antiretroviral therapy in people with HIV. TCRdb keeps only in-frame clones here, not all; method: immunoSEQ multiplex PCR. The table includes tens of thousands of clones, roughly 90% detected once. Sequenced material: unsorted PBMCs, taken 1.2 years after starting antiretroviral therapy. The receptors come from a woman in her 50s with HIV. Both conserved end residues are part of each CDR3. A D gene is named only where the DNA matches it firmly. Size values are once, few and many counts, or a class for expanded clones, and some rows have none.

size | J | D | V | DNA | CDR3
- | TRBJ2-1 | - | TRBV7-2 | TGTGCCAGCAGCCCTGGGGCGGGTGAGCAGTTCTTC | CASSPGAGEQFF
once | TRBJ1-1 | TRBD1 | TRBV18 | TGTGCCAGCTCACTCATACAGGGGGTAAGGGACACTGAAGCTTTCTTT | CASSLIQGVRDTEAFF
medium-sized | TRBJ2-7 | - | TRBV19 | TGTGCCAGTAGGGACAGAAGGTACGAGCAGTACTTC | CASRDRRYEQYF
- | TRBJ2-5 | - | TRBV7-2 | TGTGCCAGCAGCTTAACCCCCCTGGGACGAGCTGTAAAGACCCAGTACTTC | CASSLTPLGRAVKTQYF
- | TRBJ1-5 | TRBD1 | TRBV29-1 | TGCAGCGTTAAAGAGGGGGCGGGTCAGCCCCAGCATTTT | CSVKEGAGQPQHF
- | TRBJ1-3 | - | TRBV5-4 | TGTGCCAGCAGCCCGGACCTGAGCTCTGGAAACACCATATATTTT | CASSPDLSSGNTIYF
- | TRBJ2-2 | - | TRBV10-3 | TGTGCCATCAGTTCTGTCCCTGTTTGGACCGTGAACACCGGGGAGCTGTTTTTT | CAISSVPVWTVNTGELFF
- | TRBJ2-5 | TRBD2 | TRBV5-4 | TGTGCCAGCAGTCAAGCGGGGGGGAGGGAGACCCAGTACTTC | CASSQAGGRETQYF
- | TRBJ2-1 | - | TRBV4-2 | TGTGCCAGCAGCCCGAGGTCAGGGCTTAGCTCCTACAATGAGCAGTTCTTC | CASSPRSGLSSYNEQFF
- | TRBJ2-3 | - | TRBV20-1 | TGCAGTGCGGGCCACACAGATACGCAGTATTTT | CSAGHTDTQYF
- | TRBJ2-5 | TRBD1 | TRBV30 | TGTGCCTGGAGTTTCCGGGGACAGGGATCCTCCCGCAGCCTTCAAGAGACCCAGTACTTC | CAWSFRGQGSSRSLQETQYF
few | TRBJ2-7 | - | TRBV5-1 | TGCGCCAGCAGCTTGGCCCTAGACGAGCAGTACTTC | CASSLALDEQYF
- | TRBJ1-1 | TRBD1 | TRBV6-4 | TGTGCCGGGGACAGGGGGGACACTGAAGCTTTCTTT | CAGDRGDTEAFF
- | TRBJ2-1 | - | TRBV7-7 | TGTGCTAGCAGCCCCCCAGGAGACAATGAGCAGTTCTTC | CASSPPGDNEQFF
- | TRBJ2-2 | - | TRBV18 | TGTGCCAGCTCACTCAAGGAGCACACCGGGGAGCTGTTTTTT | CASSLKEHTGELFF
- | TRBJ1-6 | - | TRBV2 | TGTGCCGTTAGGACTGATAATTCACCCCTCCACTTT | CAVRTDNSPLHF
- | TRBJ1-2 | - | TRBV6-1 | TGTGCCAGCAGTGAACGGAGGGGATCGTCCTATGGCTACACCTTC | CASSERRGSSYGYTF
few | TRBJ1-6 | TRBD1 | TRBV10-3 | TGTGCCATCAGTGCGGTAGACAGGGAGAACTCACCCCTCCACTTT | CAISAVDRENSPLHF
- | TRBJ1-2 | - | TRBV30 | TGTGCCTGGAGTGTACAACCCAGGGAGTCCACCTTC | CAWSVQPRESTF
- | TRBJ1-5 | - | TRBV9 | TGTGCCAGCAGCTCCACATGGGGCATAAATCAGCCCCAGCATTTT | CASSSTWGINQPQHF
once | TRBJ1-6 | TRBD1 | TRBV13 | TGTGCCAGCAGCTTGCGGACAGGCAGGAATTCACCCCTCCACTTT | CASSLRTGRNSPLHF
- | TRBJ2-1 | - | TRBV11-2 | TGTGCCAGCAGCTTAGATCTGGGGGCCTACAATGAGCAGTTCTTC | CASSLDLGAYNEQFF
once | TRBJ2-2 | TRBD2 | TRBV2 | TGTGCCAGCAGAGCTAGCGGGGGCCCGAACACCGGGGAGCTGTTTTTT | CASRASGGPNTGELFF
- | TRBJ2-1 | - | TRBV6-1 | TGTGCCAGCAGCGAATCCGGGGGGACAGCCTACAATGAGCAGTTCTTC | CASSESGGTAYNEQFF
- | TRBJ1-1 | - | TRBV7-9 | TGTGCCAGCAGCTTAGACGGGCAGATTGAAGCTTTCTTT | CASSLDGQIEAFF
- | TRBJ2-7 | TRBD2 | TRBV5-1 | TGCGCCAGTACGAAAATAGCGGGGGGGACCTACGAGCAGTACTTC | CASTKIAGGTYEQYF
- | TRBJ1-5 | - | TRBV6-1 | TGTGCCAGCAGTGGACAGATAGACGAGTTACGGAATCAGCCCCAGCATTTT | CASSGQIDELRNQPQHF
- | TRBJ2-5 | TRBD2 | TRBV6-5 | TGTGCCAGCAGTCCTACGACTAGCGGGGGGGTACAGTACTTC | CASSPTTSGGVQYF
- | TRBJ2-3 | TRBD1 | TRBV13 | TGTGCCAGCAGTAAAGGACAGGGCACAGATACGCAGTATTTT | CASSKGQGTDTQYF
- | TRBJ2-7 | TRBD1 | TRBV18 | TGTGCCAGCTCACCACGGGACAGGGATGGCGAGCAGTACTTC | CASSPRDRDGEQYF
- | TRBJ2-1 | TRBD2 | TRBV4-2 | TGTGCCAGCAGCCCTAATCCTAGCGGGGGCTACAATGAGCAGTTCTTC | CASSPNPSGGYNEQFF
- | TRBJ2-3 | TRBD1 | TRBV5-1 | TGCGCCAGCAGCCCGGGACAGGGAAAGACAGATACGCAGTATTTT | CASSPGQGKTDTQYF
- | TRBJ1-2 | TRBD1 | TRBV30 | TGTGCCTGGAGAAACGGACAGGGCTTTAACTATGGCTACACCTTC | CAWRNGQGFNYGYTF
- | TRBJ1-2 | TRBD1 | TRBV7-9 | TGTGCCAGCAGCCCTCCCGGGACAGGGGGCAATGGCTACACCTTC | CASSPPGTGGNGYTF
- | TRBJ2-2 | - | TRBV5-6 | TGTGCCAGCAGCCGAGGCTACAGAACGAACACCGGGGAGCTGTTTTTT | CASSRGYRTNTGELFF
few | TRBJ2-1 | TRBD2 | TRBV10-1 | TGCGCCAGCAGTGACCCAACCGTAGCGGGGGGCTACAATGAGCAGTTCTTC | CASSDPTVAGGYNEQFF
- | TRBJ1-3 | - | TRBV7-2 | TGTGCCAGCAGCTTACTCGGGGCGGGAAACACCATATATTTT | CASSLLGAGNTIYF
- | TRBJ2-5 | - | TRBV5-6 | TGTGCCAGCAGCTTGGGCAGGGGGGTGACCCAGTACTTC | CASSLGRGVTQYF
- | TRBJ2-7 | TRBD2 | TRBV11-2 | TGTGCCAGCAGCTCCATGGGGGGGGCCTACGAGCAGTACTTC | CASSSMGGAYEQYF